The next 21 T cell receptor beta chains were all read from a single sample in a study of beta chain features in type 1 diabetes. TCRB transcripts that were expressed got sequenced, as all of the isolated RNA had been reverse transcribed. Repertoires were generated with immunoSEQ multiplex PCR, while TCRdb's copy carries only in-frame clones and drops some. This table holds a few hundred thousand clones, around 16% found once. The sequenced sample was naive CD4+ T cells from blood. The receptor source for this set is a young woman in good health.

This clone was counted between two and nine times. The rearrangement links TRBV6-6 to TRBJ2-5, with D possibly TRBD2 on 6 matching bases. CDR1 MNHNY and CDR2 SVGAGI come from the germline V gene (reference sequence). The V gene lost 10 bases and the J gene lost 5 bases, with 20 bases spanning the gap. The CDR3 consists of 14 residues. CDR3 sequence (DNA): TGTGCCATCCGACGGGCGGAGGGTATGGAGACCCAGTACTTC. It encodes CAIRRAEGMETQYF.

A few counts support this clone. This rearrangement joins TRBV14 to TRBJ2-7; D remains unclear. This CDR3 contains 12 residues. Germline V gives CDR1 SGHDN, CDR2 FVKESK. The V and J ends lost 0 bases and 3 bases respectively, with 3 bases between them. Written as DNA, the CDR3 is TGTGCCAGCAGCCAAGATAACTACGAGCAGTACTTC. This gives the protein CASSQDNYEQYF.

The J gene is TRBJ2-7, the V gene TRBV6-6, with TRBD1 matching over 9 bases. The length of the CDR3 is 12 residues. Germline-derived CDR1 and CDR2 are MNHNY and SVGAGI (reference sequence). With 10 bases clipped from V and 1 base from J, the junction kept 2 bases outside the gene matches. The CDR3 here is CATGTGSYEQYF. CDR3 in DNA: TGTGCCACCGGGACAGGGTCCTACGAGCAGTACTTC.

This clone was counted a few times. V usage is TRBV7-2 and J usage is TRBJ2-3; possibly TRBD2 for D (6 bases). Germline V gene sequence: CDR1 SGHTA, CDR2 FQGNSA. V was shortened by 5 bases and J by 2 bases, with 8 bases between the two germline ends. This CDR3 contains 13 residues. This CDR3 is CASSGLFTDTQYF. In DNA form, the CDR3 reads TGTGCCAGCAGCGGACTATTCACAGATACGCAGTATTTT.

CDR3 loop: CASSPAGTSGANVLTF. The DNA for the CDR3 is TGTGCCAGCAGCCCCGCGGGGACCTCTGGGGCCAACGTCCTGACTTTC. This rearrangement joins TRBV11-1 to TRBJ2-6, with a possible D match to TRBD2 (6 bases). The V gene lost 5 bases and the J gene lost 0 bases, with 11 bases spanning the gap. The germline V gene encodes CDR1 SGHAT and CDR2 FQDESV (reference sequence). The CDR3 has 16 residues.

V gene TRBV29-1 combines with J gene TRBJ2-1; 12 bases map to TRBD2. Germline V gives CDR1 SQVTM, CDR2 ANQGSEA. CDR3 size: 14 residues. The V and J ends lost 7 bases and 8 bases, in that order; junction bases with no gene match: 9. The CDR3 DNA follows: TGCAGCGCAAAAAGACTAGCGGGAGTTTATGAGCAGTTCTTC. Protein: CSAKRLAGVYEQFF.

This chain uses TRBV4-1 with TRBJ2-7; the D gene is possibly TRBD2 (6 bases). Trimming shortened V by 4 bases and J by 3 bases, and 13 bases separated the two germline ends. CDR1 and CDR2 from the germline V gene are MGHRA and YSYEKL. This CDR3 contains 14 residues. CDR3 coding DNA: TGCGCCAGCAGCCTCCGGGACGGGGGCTACGAGCAGTACTTC. It encodes CASSLRDGGYEQYF.

This clone was found a few times. The V call is TRBV28, the J call TRBJ1-1; D possibly corresponds to TRBD1 (6 bases). V was clipped by 3 bases and J by 1 base, with 12 bases between them. The V gene's germline CDR1 is MDHEN and CDR2 SYDVKM. This CDR3 is 15 amino acids long. CDR3 nucleotide sequence: TGTGCCAGCAGTTTGAGGGGGACACCGAACACTGAAGCTTTCTTT. Its protein product is CASSLRGTPNTEAFF.

This clone was detected only a few times. CDR3 bases: TGTGCCAGCAGCACTAGTCCGGGACAGGGGGTGGCCGGGGAGCTGTTTTTT. Translating it yields CASSTSPGQGVAGELFF. V gene TRBV7-6 combines with J gene TRBJ2-2; the match to TRBD1 covers 11 bases. Trimming at V came to 5 bases and at J to 6 bases, leaving 11 bases not matched to a gene. Germline-derived CDR1 and CDR2 are SGHVS and FNYEAQ. This CDR3 spans 17 amino acids.

There are a few counts of this clone. This sequence joins TRBV30 and TRBJ1-5; 12 bases map to TRBD1. Trimming removed 5 bases from V and 3 bases from J; junction bases left unmatched: 5. The germline V gene encodes CDR1 GTSNPN and CDR2 SVGIG (reference sequence). The CDR3 totals 15 residues. The CDR3 DNA follows: TGTGCCTGGGGACGGGGACAGGGGGCCAATCAGCCCCAGCATTTT. This translates into CAWGRGQGANQPQHF.

J is TRBJ2-3 and V is TRBV6-1, with D possibly matching TRBD1 (6 bases). This CDR3 region has 14 residues. V lost 6 bases and J lost 2, with 12 bases in between. The V gene's germline CDR1 is MNHNS and CDR2 SASEGT. This CDR3 reads CASRATGATDTQYF. In DNA, the CDR3 is TGTGCCAGCAGGGCGACAGGAGCCACAGATACGCAGTATTTT.

This chain uses TRBV5-8 with TRBJ2-1, with TRBD1 as a possible D gene (5 bases). The CDR3 extends over 11 amino acids. Germline-derived CDR1 and CDR2 are SGHTS and YDEGEE. V lost 2 bases and J 10 bases, leaving 7 bases between the germline ends. CDR3 sequence reads: CASSLGVEQFF. For the CDR3, the DNA is TGTGCCAGCAGCTTAGGGGTCGAGCAGTTCTTC.

This clone was counted a few times. V is TRBV9 and J is TRBJ2-2, with 10 bases matching TRBD2. The CDR3 contains 17 residues. J lost 8 bases, V lost 2 bases, and 12 bases had no gene match. Germline V gene data show CDR1 as SGDLS and CDR2 as YYNGEE. CDR3 sequence: CASSVAASGSWAGELFF. CDR3 nucleotides: TGTGCCAGCAGCGTCGCGGCTAGCGGGAGCTGGGCTGGGGAGCTGTTTTTT.

This clone was detected only a few times. J is TRBJ2-3 and V is TRBV15, with 8 bases matching TRBD2. V lost 1 base, J lost 7 bases, and 7 bases stayed unmatched. This CDR3 spans 15 amino acids. Looked up from germline, CDR1 is LNHNV and CDR2 is YYDKDF (reference sequence). The CDR3 reads CATSRALAGVYTQYF. The CDR3 bases are TGTGCCACCAGCAGAGCTCTAGCGGGTGTGTATACGCAGTATTTT.

This clone was detected a few times. Different DNA sequences within this sample yield the same CDR3. The gene calls are TRBV28 and TRBJ1-2; D call uncertain. CDR1 is MDHEN and CDR2 is SYDVKM in the germline V gene. The CDR3 contains 12 residues. V was clipped by 5 bases and J by 0 bases, with 4 bases between them. The CDR3 nucleotides read TGTGCCAGCAGTGCAGCTAACTATGGCTACACCTTC. Translation gives CASSAANYGYTF.

CDR3 residues: CASIMDRGSTDTQYF. CDR3 coding DNA: TGTGCCAGCATTATGGACAGGGGGAGTACAGATACGCAGTATTTT. The chain combines TRBV6-5 with TRBJ2-3; 10 bases map to TRBD1. CDR1 is MNHEY and CDR2 is SVGAGI in the germline V gene. The CDR3 totals 15 residues. Trimming removed 7 bases from V and 3 bases from J; junction bases left unmatched: 7.

This clone was counted between two and nine times. The chain carries TRBV30 and TRBJ1-2, with D possibly TRBD1 on 5 matching bases. The V end was cut by 0 bases, the J end by 4 bases, with 12 bases between. Germline V lookup: CDR1 GTSNPN, CDR2 SVGIG (reference sequence). The CDR3 sequence is 14 residues long. Written as DNA, the CDR3 is TGTGCCTGGAGTGTTTTGTGGGGCCTCTATGGCTACACCTTC. Translation: CAWSVLWGLYGYTF.

The chain is built from TRBV5-1 and TRBJ1-4; D remains ambiguous. Trimming stripped 0 bases from V and 7 bases from J, with 10 bases between. The CDR3 is 14 residues long. Per germline, CDR1 SGHRS and CDR2 YFSETQ. The CDR3 nucleotides are TGCGCCAGCAGCTTGGATCAGGCCGCTGAAAAACTGTTTTTT. Translating gives CASSLDQAAEKLFF.

This clone was counted a few times. The chain joins TRBV30 to TRBJ1-5, with TRBD1 matching over 8 bases. The CDR3 loop spans 15 amino acids. Germline CDR1 reads GTSNPN; CDR2 reads SVGIG (reference sequence). The trim removed 4 bases at V and 2 bases at J, leaving 7 bases unmatched. This chain's CDR3 is CAWMTGDSGNQPQHF. In DNA form, the CDR3 reads TGTGCCTGGATGACAGGGGATTCGGGCAATCAGCCCCAGCATTTT.

In this sample, this clone turned up a few times. The rearrangement joins TRBV9 to TRBJ1-5; D might be TRBD1 (5 bases). The V gene lost 6 bases and the J gene lost 9 bases, with 22 bases spanning the gap. Per germline, CDR1 SGDLS and CDR2 YYNGEE. This CDR3 has 15 amino acids. For the CDR3, the DNA is TGTGCCAGCAATCTACCTCCCGGACATGGTCGGCCCCAGCATTTT. Its protein product is CASNLPPGHGRPQHF.

This clone has more than one count but fewer than ten. This chain joins TRBV7-2 and TRBJ2-7, with D perhaps matching TRBD2 (6 bases). Germline values: CDR1 SGHTA, CDR2 FQGNSA. The V end was cut by 5 bases, the J end by 5 bases, with 22 bases between. The CDR3 has 16 amino acids. In DNA form, the CDR3 reads TGTGCCAGCAGCCTCGGGGGAAGCGGGCCCCCACACGAGCAGTACTTC. Its translation is CASSLGGSGPPHEQYF. Full variable domain (remainder filled in from reference TRBV7-2 and TRBJ2-7): GAGVSQSPSNKVTEKGKDVELRCDPISGHTALYWYRQSLGQGLEFLIYFQGNSAPDKSGLPSDRFSAERTGGSVSTLTIQRTQQEDSAVYLCASSLGGSGPPHEQYFGPGTRLTVT.